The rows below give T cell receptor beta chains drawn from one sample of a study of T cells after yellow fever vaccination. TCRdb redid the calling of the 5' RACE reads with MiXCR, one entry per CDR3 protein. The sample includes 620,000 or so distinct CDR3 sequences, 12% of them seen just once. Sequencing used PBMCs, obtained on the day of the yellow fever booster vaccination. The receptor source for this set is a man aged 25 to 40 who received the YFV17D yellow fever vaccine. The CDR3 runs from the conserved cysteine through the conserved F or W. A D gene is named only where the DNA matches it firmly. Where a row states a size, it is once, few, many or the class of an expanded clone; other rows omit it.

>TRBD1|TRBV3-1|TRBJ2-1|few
CASSLPGQGNNEQFF
TGTGCCAGCAGCCTCCCGGGACAGGGTAACAATGAGCAGTTCTTC
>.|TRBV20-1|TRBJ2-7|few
CSASGQYEQYF
TGCAGTGCTAGCGGACAGTACGAGCAGTACTTC
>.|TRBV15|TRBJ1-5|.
CATSKQLDQPQHF
TGTGCCACCAGCAAACAGTTAGATCAGCCCCAGCATTTT
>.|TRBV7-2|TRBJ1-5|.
CASSLGLYSNQPQHF
TGTGCCAGCAGCTTAGGACTTTATAGCAATCAGCCCCAGCATTTT
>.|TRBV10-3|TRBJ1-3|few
CAIRGQAGNTIYF
TGTGCCATCAGGGGACAAGCTGGAAACACCATATATTTT
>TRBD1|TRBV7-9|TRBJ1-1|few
CASSARTGGELAFF
TGTGCCAGCAGCGCCCGAACAGGGGGCGAACTGGCTTTCTTT
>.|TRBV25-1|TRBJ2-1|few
CASSEEGGKSSYNEQFF
TGTGCCAGCAGCGAAGAGGGGGGTAAAAGCTCCTACAATGAGCAGTTCTTC
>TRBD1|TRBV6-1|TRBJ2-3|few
CASRTGFGTGGTDTQYF
TGTGCCAGCCGCACCGGTTTTGGGACAGGGGGAACAGATACGCAGTATTTT
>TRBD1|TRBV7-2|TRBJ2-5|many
CASSPDRGRETQYF
TGTGCCAGCAGCCCGGACAGGGGGCGAGAGACCCAGTACTTC
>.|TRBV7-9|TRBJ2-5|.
CASSLVSHPSETQYF
TGTGCCAGCAGCTTAGTCTCCCATCCCTCGGAGACCCAGTACTTC
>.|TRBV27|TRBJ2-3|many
CASSGFSTDTQYF
TGTGCCAGCAGTGGTTTTAGCACAGATACGCAGTATTTT
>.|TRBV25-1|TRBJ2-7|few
CASSVGLGSYEQYF
TGTGCCAGCAGTGTTGGACTGGGGAGCTACGAGCAGTACTTC
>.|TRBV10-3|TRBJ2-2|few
CAISTLSAKNTGELFF
TGTGCCATCAGCACACTTAGTGCCAAGAACACCGGGGAGCTGTTTTTT
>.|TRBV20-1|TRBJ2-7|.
CSARRSSYEQYF
TGCAGTGCTAGGCGGAGCTCCTACGAGCAGTACTTC
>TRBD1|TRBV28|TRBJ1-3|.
CASHRQGTGNTIYF
TGTGCCAGCCATCGACAGGGCACAGGAAACACCATATATTTT
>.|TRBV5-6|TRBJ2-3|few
CASSLDWNTDTQYF
TGTGCCAGCAGCTTGGACTGGAACACAGATACGCAGTATTTT
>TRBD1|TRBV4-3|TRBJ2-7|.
CASSPGTGQFYEQYF
TGCGCCAGCAGCCCCGGGACAGGCCAATTTTACGAGCAGTACTTC
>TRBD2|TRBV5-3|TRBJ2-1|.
CARSNEGLREGNEQFF
TGTGCCAGAAGCAACGAGGGTTTGCGGGAGGGGAATGAGCAGTTCTTC
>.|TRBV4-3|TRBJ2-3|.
CASSQGSGGLTDTQYF
TGCGCCAGCAGCCAAGGGAGCGGAGGCCTCACAGATACGCAGTATTTT
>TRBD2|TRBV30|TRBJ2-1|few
CAWSGTSRLAAYNEQFF
TGTGCCTGGAGTGGCACTTCTCGACTAGCGGCTTACAATGAGCAGTTCTTC
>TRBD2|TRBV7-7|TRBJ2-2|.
CASSPSGRGGTGELFF
TGTGCTAGCAGCCCTAGCGGGAGAGGGGGCACCGGGGAGCTGTTTTTT
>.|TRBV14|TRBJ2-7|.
CASSQNGLREQYF
TGTGCCAGCAGCCAAAACGGGTTGCGGGAGCAGTACTTC
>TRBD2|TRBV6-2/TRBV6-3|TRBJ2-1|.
CASSQMREVNEQFF
TGTGCCAGCAGTCAAATGCGGGAGGTCAATGAGCAGTTCTTC
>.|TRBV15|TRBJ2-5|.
CATSIGDQTQYF
TGTGCCACCAGCATTGGAGATCAGACCCAGTACTTC
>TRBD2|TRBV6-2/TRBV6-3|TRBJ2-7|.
CASSILARAYEQYF
TGTGCCAGCAGTATACTAGCGCGAGCCTACGAGCAGTACTTC
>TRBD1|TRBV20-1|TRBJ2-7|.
CSAREMDRGYEQYF
TGCAGTGCTAGAGAAATGGACAGGGGCTACGAGCAGTACTTC
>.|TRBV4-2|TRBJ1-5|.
CASSQEAGLSNQPQHF
TGTGCCAGCAGCCAAGAGGCGGGACTTAGCAATCAGCCCCAGCATTTT
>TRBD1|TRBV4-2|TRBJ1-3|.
CARKGNRGTGNTIYF
TGTGCCAGGAAAGGAAACAGGGGGACTGGAAACACCATATATTTT
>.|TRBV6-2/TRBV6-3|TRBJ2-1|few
CASSYGPNEQFF
TGTGCCAGCAGTTACGGTCCCAATGAGCAGTTCTTC
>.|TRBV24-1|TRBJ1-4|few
CATSDAGTSNEKLFF
TGTGCCACCAGTGACGCCGGGACAAGTAATGAAAAACTGTTTTTT
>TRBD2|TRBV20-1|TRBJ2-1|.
CSAMRENYEQFF
TGCAGTGCTATGCGGGAGAACTATGAGCAGTTCTTC
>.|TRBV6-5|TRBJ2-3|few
CASSYKRASDTQYF
TGTGCCAGCAGTTACAAGCGGGCCTCAGATACGCAGTATTTT